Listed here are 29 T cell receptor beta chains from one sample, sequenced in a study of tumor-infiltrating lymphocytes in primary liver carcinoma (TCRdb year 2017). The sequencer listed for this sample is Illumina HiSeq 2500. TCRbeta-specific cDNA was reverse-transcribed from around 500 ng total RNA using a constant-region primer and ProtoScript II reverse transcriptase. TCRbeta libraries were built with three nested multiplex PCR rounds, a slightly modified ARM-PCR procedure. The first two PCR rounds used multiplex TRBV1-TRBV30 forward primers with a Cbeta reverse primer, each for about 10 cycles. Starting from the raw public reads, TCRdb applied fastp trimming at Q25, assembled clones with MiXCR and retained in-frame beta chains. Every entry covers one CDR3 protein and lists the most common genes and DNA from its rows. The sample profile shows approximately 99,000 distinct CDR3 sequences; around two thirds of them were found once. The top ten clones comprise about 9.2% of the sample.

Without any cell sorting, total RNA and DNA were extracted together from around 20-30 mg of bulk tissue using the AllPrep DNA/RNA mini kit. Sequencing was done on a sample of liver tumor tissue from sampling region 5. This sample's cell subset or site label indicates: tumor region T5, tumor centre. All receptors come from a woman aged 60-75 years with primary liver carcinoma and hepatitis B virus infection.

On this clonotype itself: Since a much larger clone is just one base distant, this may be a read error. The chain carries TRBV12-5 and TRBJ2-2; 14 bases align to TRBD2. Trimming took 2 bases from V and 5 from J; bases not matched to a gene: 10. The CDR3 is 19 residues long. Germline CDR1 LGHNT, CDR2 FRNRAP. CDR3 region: CASGLTLGLAGARTGELFF. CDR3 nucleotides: TGTGCTAGTGGTTTGACCCTGGGACTAGCGGGAGCAAGGACCGGGGAGCTGTTTTTT. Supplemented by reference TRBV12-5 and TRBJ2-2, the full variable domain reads DARVTQTPRHKVTEMGQEVTMRCQPILGHNTVFWYRQTMMQGLELLAYFRNRAPLDDSGMPKDRFSAEMPDATLATLKIQPSEPRDSAVYFCASGLTLGLAGARTGELFFGEGSRLTVL.

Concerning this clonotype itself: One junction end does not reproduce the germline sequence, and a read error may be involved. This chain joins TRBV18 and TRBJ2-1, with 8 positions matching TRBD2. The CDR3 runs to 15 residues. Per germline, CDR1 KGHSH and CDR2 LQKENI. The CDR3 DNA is TGTGCCAGTTCACCGGGAGGGAGTGGCTACGATGAGCAGTTCTTC. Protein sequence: CASSPGGSGYDEQFF.

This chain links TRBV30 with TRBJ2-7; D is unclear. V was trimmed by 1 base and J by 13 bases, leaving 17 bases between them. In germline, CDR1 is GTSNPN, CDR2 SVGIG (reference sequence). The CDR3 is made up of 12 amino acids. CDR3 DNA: TGTGCCTGGAGTGACAGAGCCTACGGGCAATACTTC. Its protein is CAWSDRAYGQYF.

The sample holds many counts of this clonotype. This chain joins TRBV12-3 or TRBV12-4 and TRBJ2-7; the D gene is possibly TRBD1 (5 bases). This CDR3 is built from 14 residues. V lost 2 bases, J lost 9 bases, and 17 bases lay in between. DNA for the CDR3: TGTGCCAGCAGTTTAAGTAAGACAGCAAGCGTGCAGTACTTC. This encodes CASSLSKTASVQYF.

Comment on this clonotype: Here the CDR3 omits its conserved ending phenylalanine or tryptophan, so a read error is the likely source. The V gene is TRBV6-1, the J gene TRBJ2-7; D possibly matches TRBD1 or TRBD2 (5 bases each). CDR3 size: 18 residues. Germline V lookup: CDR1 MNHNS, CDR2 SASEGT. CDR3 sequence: CVSSDSLKGAARGYEQYL. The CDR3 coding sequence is TGTGTCAGCAGTGATAGTCTGAAGGGAGCGGCGAGGGGCTACGAGCAGTACCTC.

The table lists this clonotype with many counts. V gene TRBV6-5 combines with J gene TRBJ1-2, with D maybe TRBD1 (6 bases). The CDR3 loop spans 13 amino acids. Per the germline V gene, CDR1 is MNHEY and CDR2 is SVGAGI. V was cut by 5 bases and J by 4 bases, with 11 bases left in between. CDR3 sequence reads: CASSEQGAYGYTF. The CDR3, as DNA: TGTGCCAGCAGTGAACAGGGCGCCTATGGCTACACCTTC.

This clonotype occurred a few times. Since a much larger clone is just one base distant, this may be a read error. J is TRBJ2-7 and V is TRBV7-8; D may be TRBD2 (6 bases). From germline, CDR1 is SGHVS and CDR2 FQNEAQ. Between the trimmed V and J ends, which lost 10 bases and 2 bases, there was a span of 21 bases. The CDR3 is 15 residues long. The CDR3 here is CATTLLGGPTYEQYF. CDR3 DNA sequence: TGTGCCACCACCCTTCTGGGAGGTCCCACCTACGAGCAGTACTTC.

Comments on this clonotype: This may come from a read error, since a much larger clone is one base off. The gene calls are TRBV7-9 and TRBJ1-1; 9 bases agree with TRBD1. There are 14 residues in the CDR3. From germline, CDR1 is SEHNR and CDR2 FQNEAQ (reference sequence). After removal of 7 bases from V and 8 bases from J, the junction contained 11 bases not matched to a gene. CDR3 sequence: CASNSDRDRAEAFF. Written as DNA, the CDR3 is TGTGCCAGCAACTCAGACCGGGACAGGGCAGAAGCTTTCTTT.

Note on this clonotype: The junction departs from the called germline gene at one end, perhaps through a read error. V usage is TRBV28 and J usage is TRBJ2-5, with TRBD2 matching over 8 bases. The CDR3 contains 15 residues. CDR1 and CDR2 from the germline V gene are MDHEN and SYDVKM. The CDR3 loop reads CASSSEAGVEETQYF. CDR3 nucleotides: TGTGCCAGCAGTTCAGAAGCGGGGGTGGAGGAGACCCAGTATTTC.

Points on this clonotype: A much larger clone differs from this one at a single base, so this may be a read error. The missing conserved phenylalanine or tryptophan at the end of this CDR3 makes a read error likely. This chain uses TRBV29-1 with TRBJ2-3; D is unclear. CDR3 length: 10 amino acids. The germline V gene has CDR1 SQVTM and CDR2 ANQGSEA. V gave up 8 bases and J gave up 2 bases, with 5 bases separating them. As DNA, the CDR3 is TGCAGCACAAACACAGATACGCAGTATCTT. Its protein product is CSTNTDTQYL.

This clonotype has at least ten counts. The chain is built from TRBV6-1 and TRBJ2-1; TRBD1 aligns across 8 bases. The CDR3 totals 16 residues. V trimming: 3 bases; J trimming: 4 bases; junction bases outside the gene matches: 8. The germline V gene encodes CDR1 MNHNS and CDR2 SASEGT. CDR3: CASSDPSGGGYNEQFF. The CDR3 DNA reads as TGTGCCAGCAGTGATCCATCAGGGGGCGGGTACAATGAGCAGTTCTTC.

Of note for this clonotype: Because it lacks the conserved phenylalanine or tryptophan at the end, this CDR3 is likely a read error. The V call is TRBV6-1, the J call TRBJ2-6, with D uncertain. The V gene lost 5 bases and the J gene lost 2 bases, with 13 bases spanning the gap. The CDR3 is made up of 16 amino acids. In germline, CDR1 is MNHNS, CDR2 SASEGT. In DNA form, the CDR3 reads TGTGCCAGCAGTAGGACCTTCCCCCCTGGGGCCAACGTCCTGACTCTC. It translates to CASSRTFPPGANVLTL.

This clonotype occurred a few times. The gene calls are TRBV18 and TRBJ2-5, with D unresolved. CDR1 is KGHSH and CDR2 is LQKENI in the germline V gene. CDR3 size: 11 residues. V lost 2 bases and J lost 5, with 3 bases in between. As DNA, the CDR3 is TGTGCCAGCTCACCAGCCGAGACCCAGTACTTC. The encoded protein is CASSPAETQYF.

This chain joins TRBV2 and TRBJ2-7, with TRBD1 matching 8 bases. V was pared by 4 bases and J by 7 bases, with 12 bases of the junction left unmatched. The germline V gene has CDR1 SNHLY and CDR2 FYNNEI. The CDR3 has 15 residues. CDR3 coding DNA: TGTGCCAGCAGTGGTGTAAGACAGGGGTTTTGGGAGCAGTACTTC. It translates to CASSGVRQGFWEQYF.

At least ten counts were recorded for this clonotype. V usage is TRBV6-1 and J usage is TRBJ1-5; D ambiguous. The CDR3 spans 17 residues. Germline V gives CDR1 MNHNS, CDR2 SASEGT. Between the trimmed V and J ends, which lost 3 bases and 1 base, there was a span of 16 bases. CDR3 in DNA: TGTGCCAGCAGTGAGCGGGCAAGGCGGAGCAGCAATCAGCCCCAGCATTTT. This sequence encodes CASSERARRSSNQPQHF.

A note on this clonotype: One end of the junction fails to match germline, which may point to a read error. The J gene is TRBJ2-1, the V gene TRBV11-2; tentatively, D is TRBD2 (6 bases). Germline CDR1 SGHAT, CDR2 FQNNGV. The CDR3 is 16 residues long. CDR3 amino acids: CVSDPRLDGTYNEQFF. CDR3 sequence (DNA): TGTGTCAGCGACCCCAGACTAGACGGCACCTACAATGAGCAGTTCTTC.

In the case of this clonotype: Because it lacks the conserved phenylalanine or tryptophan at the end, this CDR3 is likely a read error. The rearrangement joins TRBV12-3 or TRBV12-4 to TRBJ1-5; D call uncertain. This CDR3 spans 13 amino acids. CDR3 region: CATSDSGDQPQHS. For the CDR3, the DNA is TGTGCAACCTCGGACTCTGGGGATCAGCCCCAGCATTCT.

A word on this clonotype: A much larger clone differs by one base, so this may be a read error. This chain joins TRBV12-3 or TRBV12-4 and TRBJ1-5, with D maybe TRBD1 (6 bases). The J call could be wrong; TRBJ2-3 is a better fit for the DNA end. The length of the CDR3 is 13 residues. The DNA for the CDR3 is TGTGCCAGCAGTGGGGCAGGGGATCAGCCCCAGTATTTT. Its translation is CASSGAGDQPQYF.

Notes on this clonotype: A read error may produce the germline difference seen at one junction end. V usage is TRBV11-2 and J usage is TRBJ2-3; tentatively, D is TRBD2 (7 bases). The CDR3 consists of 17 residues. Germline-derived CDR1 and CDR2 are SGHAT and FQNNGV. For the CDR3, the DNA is TGCGCCAGCAGCTTAGGGGGACTAACGTACACGTCAGGTACGCACTATTTT. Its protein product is CASSLGGLTYTSGTHYF.

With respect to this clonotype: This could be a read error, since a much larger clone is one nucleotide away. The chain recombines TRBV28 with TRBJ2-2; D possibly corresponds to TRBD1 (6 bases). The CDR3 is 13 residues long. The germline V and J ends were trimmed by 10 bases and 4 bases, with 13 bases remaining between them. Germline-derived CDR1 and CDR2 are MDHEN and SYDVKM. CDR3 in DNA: TGTGCCAACCAGGGGTCCGGCACCGGGGAGCTGTTTTTT. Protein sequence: CANQGSGTGELFF.

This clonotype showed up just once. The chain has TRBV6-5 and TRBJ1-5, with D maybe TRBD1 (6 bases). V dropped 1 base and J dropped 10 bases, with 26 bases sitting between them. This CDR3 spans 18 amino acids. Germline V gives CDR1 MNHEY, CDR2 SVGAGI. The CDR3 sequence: CASSYYTLTGELTRPQHF. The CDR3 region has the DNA TGTGCCAGCAGTTACTACACTCTGACAGGAGAATTGACACGACCCCAGCATTTT.

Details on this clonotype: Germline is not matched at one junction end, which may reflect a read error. The CDR3 DNA reads as TGTGCCAGCAGTTCGCAGGCCTCTGGGGCCAACGTCCTGTCTTTC. It yields the protein CASSSQASGANVLSF. This sequence joins TRBV6-5 and TRBJ2-6; TRBD1 is a possible D gene (5 bases). In germline, CDR1 is MNHEY, CDR2 SVGAGI. This CDR3 has 15 residues.

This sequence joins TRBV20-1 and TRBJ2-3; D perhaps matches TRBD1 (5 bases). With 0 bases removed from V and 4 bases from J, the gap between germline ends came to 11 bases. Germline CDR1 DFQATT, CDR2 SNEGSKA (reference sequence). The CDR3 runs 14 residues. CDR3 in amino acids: CSARDRTGADTQYF. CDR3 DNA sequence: TGCAGTGCTAGAGACCGAACAGGCGCAGATACGCAGTATTTT.

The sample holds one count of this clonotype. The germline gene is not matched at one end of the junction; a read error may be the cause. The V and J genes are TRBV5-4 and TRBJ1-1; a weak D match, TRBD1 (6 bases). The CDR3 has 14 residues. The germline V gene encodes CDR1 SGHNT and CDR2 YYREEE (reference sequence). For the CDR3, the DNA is TGCGCCAGCAGCTTGGGGGCGGGGAACACTGGAGCTTTCTTT. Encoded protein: CASSLGAGNTGAFF.

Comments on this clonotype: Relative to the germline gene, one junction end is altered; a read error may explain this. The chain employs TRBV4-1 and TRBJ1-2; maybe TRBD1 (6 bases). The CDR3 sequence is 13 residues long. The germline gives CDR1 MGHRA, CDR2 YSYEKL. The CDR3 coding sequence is TGCGCCAACAGCCGGGACATAAGGGATGGCTACACCTTC. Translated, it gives CANSRDIRDGYTF.

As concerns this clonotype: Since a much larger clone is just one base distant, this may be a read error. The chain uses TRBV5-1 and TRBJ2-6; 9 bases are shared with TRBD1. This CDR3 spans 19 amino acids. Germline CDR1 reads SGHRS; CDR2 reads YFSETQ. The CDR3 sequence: CASSPFGLGQGTGASVLTF. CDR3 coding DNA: TGCGCCAGCAGCCCCTTTGGTTTAGGACAGGGGACTGGGGCCAGCGTCCTGACTTTC.

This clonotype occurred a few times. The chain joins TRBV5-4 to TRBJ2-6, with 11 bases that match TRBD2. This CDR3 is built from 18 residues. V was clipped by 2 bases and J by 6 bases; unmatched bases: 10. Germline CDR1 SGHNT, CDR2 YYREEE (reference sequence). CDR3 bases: TGTGCCAGCAGCTTTGGCCTAGCGGGAGGAGCTGAGGCCAACGTCCTGACTTTC. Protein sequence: CASSFGLAGGAEANVLTF.

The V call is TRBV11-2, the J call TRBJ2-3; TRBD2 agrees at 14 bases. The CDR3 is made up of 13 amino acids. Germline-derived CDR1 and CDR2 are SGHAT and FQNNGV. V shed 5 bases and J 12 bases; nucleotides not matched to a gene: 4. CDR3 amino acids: CASSTGLAGGQYF. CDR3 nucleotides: TGTGCCAGCAGCACTGGACTAGCGGGAGGCCAGTATTTT. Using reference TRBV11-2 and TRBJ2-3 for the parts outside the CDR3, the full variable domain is EAGVAQSPRYKIIEKRQSVAFWCNPISGHATLYWYQQILGQGPKLLIQFQNNGVVDDSQLPKDRFSAERLKGVDSTLKIQPAKLEDSAVYLCASSTGLAGGQYFGPGTRLTVL.

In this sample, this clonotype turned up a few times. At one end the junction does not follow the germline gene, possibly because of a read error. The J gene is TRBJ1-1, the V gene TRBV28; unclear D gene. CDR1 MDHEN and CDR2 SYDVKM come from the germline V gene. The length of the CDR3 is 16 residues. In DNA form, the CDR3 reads TGTGTCAGCAGCCTAGAAGGAAGGACCCCGAGGACTGAAGCTTTCTTT. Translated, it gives CVSSLEGRTPRTEAFF.